What follows are 6 T cell receptor beta chains derived from one specimen sequenced in a study of T cell repertoires in cytomegalovirus infection. TCRdb reprocessed the reads with MiXCR, giving one entry per CDR3 protein. The sample includes 700,000 to 900,000 distinct CDR3 sequences, roughly 29% of them seen just once. No antigen is known for these receptors. The source material was cultured CD8+ T cells from PBMCs, sampled from culture after CMV antigen stimulation. These receptors all come from a human donor in good health (CMV status not recorded). Some clones in this sample may be carry-over from other donors' samples.

The CDR3 sequence is CASSYPDRAPNQPQHF. The CDR3 region has the DNA TGTGCCAGCAGTTACCCCGACAGGGCCCCCAATCAGCCCCAGCATTTT. The V gene is TRBV6-6, the J gene TRBJ1-5; 7 nucleotides match TRBD1. V trimming: 2 bases; J trimming: 3 bases; junction bases outside the gene matches: 7. This CDR3 has 16 residues. The germline V gene encodes CDR1 MNHNY and CDR2 SVGAGI (reference sequence).

A word on this clonotype: Given a much more abundant clone one base away, this may be a read error. This chain links TRBV7-2 with TRBJ1-5; D perhaps matches TRBD1 (6 bases). CDR3 length: 16 amino acids. With 7 bases removed from V and 0 bases from J, the gap between germline ends came to 16 bases. Germline V gives CDR1 SGHTA, CDR2 FQGNSA. CDR3 DNA: TGTGCCAGCATCCCGGGGAGGGGGAATAGCAATCAGCCCCAGCATTTT. Protein product: CASIPGRGNSNQPQHF.

The V gene is TRBV20-1, the J gene TRBJ2-1; the match to TRBD2 covers 16 bases. The CDR3 consists of 19 residues. Germline lookup yields CDR1 DFQATT and CDR2 SNEGSKA (reference sequence). V lost 1 base and J lost 6; bases outside the gene matches: 12. The CDR3 is CSARGEGLAGGHWGNEQFF. DNA of the CDR3: TGCAGTGCTAGAGGAGAGGGACTAGCGGGGGGGCATTGGGGCAATGAGCAGTTCTTC.

The chain links TRBV7-9 to TRBJ1-1, with D possibly being TRBD1 (6 bases). The V and J ends lost 1 base and 0 bases respectively, with 24 bases between them. This CDR3 region has 20 residues. Germline V lookup: CDR1 SEHNR, CDR2 FQNEAQ (reference sequence). CDR3 residues: CASSLVMGGSGQLLNTEAFF. The CDR3 DNA sequence: TGTGCCAGCAGCTTAGTCATGGGGGGTTCTGGACAGCTATTGAACACTGAAGCTTTCTTT.

This clonotype was detected a few times. The chain combines TRBV20-1 with TRBJ2-7; TRBD2 aligns across 9 bases. The CDR3 runs 15 residues. The V gene end was trimmed by 0 bases and the J gene end by 0 bases; junction bases not matched to a gene: 3. Looked up from germline, CDR1 is DFQATT and CDR2 is SNEGSKA (reference sequence). CDR3 coding DNA: TGCAGTGCTAGAGACAAGCGGGGGGTCTCCTACGAGCAGTACGTC. Its translation is CSARDKRGVSYEQYV.

The chain is built from TRBV12-5 and TRBJ2-2, with 8 bases aligning to TRBD1. The germline V gene encodes CDR1 LGHNT and CDR2 FRNRAP. The CDR3 sequence is 15 residues long. Unmatched junction bases numbered 3, after V lost 2 bases and J lost 4 bases. The CDR3 nucleotides are TGTGCTAGTGGTTTGCAGGACAGGGTCACCGGGGAGCTGTTTTTT. This sequence encodes CASGLQDRVTGELFF.